These T cell receptor beta chains were read from a single sample in a study of cytomegalovirus exposure and HLA in healthy donors. The table came from immunoSEQ multiplex PCR; TCRdb's copy has only in-frame clones and leaves some out. The sample holds some 140,000 clones, roughly 70% seen once. The sequencing sample was made of PBMCs. Source of these receptors: a man in his forties or fifties in good health and CMV-seropositive. Both conserved end residues are trimmed from each CDR3.

>TRBV19|TRBJ1-2
ASSGGAGTGPGYGYT
>TRBV4-1|TRBJ1-2
ASSQERSGYT
>TRBV7-6|TRBJ2-2
ASSFGNTGELF
>TRBV2|TRBJ2-3
ASKRSSDTQY
>TRBV7-9|TRBJ1-1
ASSPSQGKDTEAF
>TRBV4-1|TRBJ2-1
ASSQEGGGPGLGEQF
>TRBV5-1|TRBJ2-3
ASSLEGATGLHTQY
>TRBV7-2|TRBJ2-2
ASSGSGLAGTGELF
>TRBV4-3|TRBJ2-7
ASSQARGLAGEQY
>TRBV7-2|TRBJ2-1
ASRLTTGSYNEQF
>TRBV4-3|TRBJ1-2
ASSQDDPTGAYGYT
>TRBV5-4|TRBJ2-2
ASSLEQTGGELF
>TRBV19|TRBJ1-4
ASNGQGREKLF
>TRBV11-2|TRBJ2-3
ASSLDHGGTDTQY
>TRBV4-2|TRBJ1-4
ASSRRGRHEKLF
>TRBV11-3|TRBJ2-7
ASGRQGFGYEQY
>TRBV15|TRBJ1-1
ATSRGQGGTEAF
>TRBV7-9|TRBJ1-2
ASSLGTANYGYT
>TRBV6-1|TRBJ1-4
ARGGGGYNEKLF
>TRBV7-2|TRBJ2-7
ASSLGTGVKGVED
>TRBV11-2|TRBJ2-7
ASSFRDSSYEQY
>TRBV7-2|TRBJ2-7
ASSTGLAGPYEQY
>TRBV7-8|TRBJ1-2
ASSSGAGTGVYYGYT